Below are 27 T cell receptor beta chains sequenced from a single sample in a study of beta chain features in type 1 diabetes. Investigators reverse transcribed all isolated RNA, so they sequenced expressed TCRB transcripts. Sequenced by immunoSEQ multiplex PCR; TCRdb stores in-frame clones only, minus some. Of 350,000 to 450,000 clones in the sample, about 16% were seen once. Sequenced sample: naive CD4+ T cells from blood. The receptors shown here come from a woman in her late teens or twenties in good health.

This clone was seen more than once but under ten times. CDR3 bases: TGCAGCGTTGAAGAAACCGGACTAGGAGAAGATACGCAGTATTTT. Translated: CSVEETGLGEDTQYF. The gene calls are TRBV29-1 and TRBJ2-3; 7 bases agree with TRBD2. The CDR3 has 15 residues. V gave up 0 bases and J gave up 5 bases; unmatched junction bases: 8. CDR1 is SQVTM and CDR2 is ANQGSEA in the germline V gene.

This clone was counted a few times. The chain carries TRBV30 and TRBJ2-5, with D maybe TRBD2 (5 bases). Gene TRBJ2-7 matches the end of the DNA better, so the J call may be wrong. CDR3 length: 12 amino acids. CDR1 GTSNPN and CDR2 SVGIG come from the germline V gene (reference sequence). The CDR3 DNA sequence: TGTGCCTGGAGTGTACTAGGCTACGAGCAGTACTTC. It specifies CAWSVLGYEQYF.

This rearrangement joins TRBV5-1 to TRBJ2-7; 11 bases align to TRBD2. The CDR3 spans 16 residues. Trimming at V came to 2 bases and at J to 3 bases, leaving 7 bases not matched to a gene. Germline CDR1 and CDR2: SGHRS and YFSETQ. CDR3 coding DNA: TGCGCCAGCAGCTTAACGACTAGCGGGATCTTCTACGAGCAGTACTTC. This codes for CASSLTTSGIFYEQYF.

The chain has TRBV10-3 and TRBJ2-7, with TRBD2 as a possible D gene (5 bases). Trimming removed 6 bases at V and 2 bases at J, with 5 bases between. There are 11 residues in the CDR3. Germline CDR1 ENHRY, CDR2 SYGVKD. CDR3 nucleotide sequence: TGTGCCATCAGGGGAGCCTACGAGCAGTACTTC. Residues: CAIRGAYEQYF.

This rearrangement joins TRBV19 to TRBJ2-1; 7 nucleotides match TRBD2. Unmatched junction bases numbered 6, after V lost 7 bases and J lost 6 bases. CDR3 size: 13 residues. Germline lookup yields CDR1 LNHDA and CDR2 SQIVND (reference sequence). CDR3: CASTQTSPNEQFF. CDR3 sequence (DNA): TGTGCCAGTACCCAGACTAGCCCCAATGAGCAGTTCTTC.

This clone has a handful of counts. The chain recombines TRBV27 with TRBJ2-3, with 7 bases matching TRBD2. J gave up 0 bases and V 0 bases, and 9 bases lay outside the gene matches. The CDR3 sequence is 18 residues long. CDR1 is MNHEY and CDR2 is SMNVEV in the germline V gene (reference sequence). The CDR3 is CASSLSSLADSSTDTQYF. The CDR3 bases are TGTGCCAGCAGTTTATCAAGCCTAGCGGATTCTAGCACAGATACGCAGTATTTT.

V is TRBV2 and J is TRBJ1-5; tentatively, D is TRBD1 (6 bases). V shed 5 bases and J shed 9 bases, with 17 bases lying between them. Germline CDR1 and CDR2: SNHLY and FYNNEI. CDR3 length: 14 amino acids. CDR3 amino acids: CASSLQGRAWPQHF. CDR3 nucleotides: TGTGCCAGCAGTCTACAGGGAAGGGCCTGGCCCCAGCATTTT.

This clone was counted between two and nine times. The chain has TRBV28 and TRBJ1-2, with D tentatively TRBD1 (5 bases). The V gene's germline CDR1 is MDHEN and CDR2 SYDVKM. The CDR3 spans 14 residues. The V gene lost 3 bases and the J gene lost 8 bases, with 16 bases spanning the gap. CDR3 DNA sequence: TGTGCCAGCAGTTTCGCCCATCAGGGAGGGGGCTACACCTTC. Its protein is CASSFAHQGGGYTF.

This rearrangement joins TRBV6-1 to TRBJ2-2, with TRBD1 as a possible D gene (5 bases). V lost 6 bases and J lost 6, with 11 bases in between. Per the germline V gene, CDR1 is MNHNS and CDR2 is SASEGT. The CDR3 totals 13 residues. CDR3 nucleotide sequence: TGTGCCAGCAGAACAGGAATTGCCGGGGAGCTGTTTTTT. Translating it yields CASRTGIAGELFF.

Written as DNA, the CDR3 is TGTGCCAGCGAAGCGGGAGCTAGCACAGATACGCAGTATTTT. It specifies CASEAGASTDTQYF. The chain uses TRBV7-2 and TRBJ2-3; 8 positions agree with TRBD2. J gave up 0 bases and V 8 bases, and 4 bases lay outside the gene matches. Germline V gene lookup returns CDR1 SGHTA and CDR2 FQGNSA. The CDR3 loop spans 14 amino acids.

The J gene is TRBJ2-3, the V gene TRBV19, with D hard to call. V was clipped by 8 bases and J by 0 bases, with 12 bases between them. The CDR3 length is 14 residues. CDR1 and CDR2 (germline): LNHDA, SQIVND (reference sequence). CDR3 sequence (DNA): TGTGCCAGTGGGCTACAATCTAGCACAGATACGCAGTATTTT. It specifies CASGLQSSTDTQYF.

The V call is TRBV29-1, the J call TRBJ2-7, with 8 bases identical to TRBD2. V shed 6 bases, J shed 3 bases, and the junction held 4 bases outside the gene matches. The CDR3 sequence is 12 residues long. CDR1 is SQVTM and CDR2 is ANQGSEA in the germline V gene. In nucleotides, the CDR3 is TGCAGCGTCGGGAGGGTACTCTACGAGCAGTACTTC. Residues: CSVGRVLYEQYF.

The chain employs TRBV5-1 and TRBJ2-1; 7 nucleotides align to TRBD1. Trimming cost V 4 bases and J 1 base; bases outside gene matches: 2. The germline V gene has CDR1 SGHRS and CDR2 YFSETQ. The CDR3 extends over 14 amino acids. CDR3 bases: TGCGCCAGCAGCCGGGGACAGTCCTACAATGAGCAGTTCTTC. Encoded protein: CASSRGQSYNEQFF.

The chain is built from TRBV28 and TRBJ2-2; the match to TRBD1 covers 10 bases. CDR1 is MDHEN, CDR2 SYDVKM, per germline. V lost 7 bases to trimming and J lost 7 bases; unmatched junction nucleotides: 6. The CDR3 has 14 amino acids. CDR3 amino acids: CASNDRGPYGELFF. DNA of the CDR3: TGTGCCAGCAATGACAGGGGGCCGTACGGGGAGCTGTTTTTT.

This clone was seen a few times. CDR3 loop: CASSAVAGELFF. In DNA, the CDR3 is TGTGCCAGTAGTGCCGTCGCGGGGGAGCTGTTTTTT. The V and J genes are TRBV19 and TRBJ2-2; D not resolved. Germline CDR1 reads LNHDA; CDR2 reads SQIVND (reference sequence). CDR3 size: 12 residues. V was cut by 5 bases and J by 8 bases, with 9 bases left in between.

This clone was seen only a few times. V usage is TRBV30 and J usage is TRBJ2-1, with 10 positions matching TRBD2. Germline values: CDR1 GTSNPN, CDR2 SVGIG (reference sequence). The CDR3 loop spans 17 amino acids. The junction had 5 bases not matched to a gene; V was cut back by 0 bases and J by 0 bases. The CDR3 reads CAWSVSSSGSSYNEQFF. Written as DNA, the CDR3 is TGTGCCTGGAGTGTATCGTCTAGCGGGAGCTCCTACAATGAGCAGTTCTTC.

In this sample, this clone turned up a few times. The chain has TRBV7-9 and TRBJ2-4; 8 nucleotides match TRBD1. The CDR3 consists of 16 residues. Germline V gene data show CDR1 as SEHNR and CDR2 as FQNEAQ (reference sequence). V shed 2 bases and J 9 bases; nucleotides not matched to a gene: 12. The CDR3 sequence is CASSLRQGASSSIQYF. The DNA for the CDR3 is TGTGCCAGCAGCTTAAGGCAGGGGGCTTCTAGTAGCATTCAGTACTTC.

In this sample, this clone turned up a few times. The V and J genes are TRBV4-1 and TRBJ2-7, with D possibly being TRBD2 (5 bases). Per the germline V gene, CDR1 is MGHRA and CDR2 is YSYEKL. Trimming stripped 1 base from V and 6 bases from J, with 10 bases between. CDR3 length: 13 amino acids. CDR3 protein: CASSQAGRVEQYF. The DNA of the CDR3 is TGCGCCAGCAGCCAAGCGGGAAGGGTCGAGCAGTACTTC.

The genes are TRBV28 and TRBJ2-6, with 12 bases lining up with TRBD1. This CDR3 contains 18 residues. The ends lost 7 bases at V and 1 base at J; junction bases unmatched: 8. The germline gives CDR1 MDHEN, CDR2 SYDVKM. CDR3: CASTSGGQGASGANVLTF. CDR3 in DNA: TGTGCCAGCACCTCCGGGGGACAGGGGGCGTCTGGGGCCAACGTCCTGACTTTC.

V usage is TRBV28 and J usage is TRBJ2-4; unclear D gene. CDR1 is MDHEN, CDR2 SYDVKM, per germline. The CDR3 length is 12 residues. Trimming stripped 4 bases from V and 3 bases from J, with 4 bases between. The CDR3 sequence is CASSSSKNIQYF. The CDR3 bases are TGTGCCAGCAGTTCCAGCAAAAACATTCAGTACTTC.

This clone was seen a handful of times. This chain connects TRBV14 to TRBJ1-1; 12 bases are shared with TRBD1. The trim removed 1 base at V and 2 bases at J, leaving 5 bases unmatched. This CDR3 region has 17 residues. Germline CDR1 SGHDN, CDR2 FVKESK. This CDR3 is CASSQVGTGGPNTEAFF. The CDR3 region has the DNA TGTGCCAGCAGCCAAGTTGGGACAGGGGGCCCTAACACTGAAGCTTTCTTT.

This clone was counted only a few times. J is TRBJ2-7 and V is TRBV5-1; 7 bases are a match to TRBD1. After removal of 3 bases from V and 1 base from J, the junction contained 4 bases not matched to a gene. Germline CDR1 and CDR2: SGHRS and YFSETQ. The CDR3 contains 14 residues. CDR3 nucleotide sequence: TGCGCCAGCAGCTCGGGGACAGTTTCCTACGAGCAGTACTTC. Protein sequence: CASSSGTVSYEQYF. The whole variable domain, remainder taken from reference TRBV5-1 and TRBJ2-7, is KAGVTQTPRYLIKTRGQQVTLSCSPISGHRSVSWYQQTPGQGLQFLFEYFSETQRNKGNFPGRFSGRQFSNSRSEMNVSTLELGDSALYLCASSSGTVSYEQYFGPGTRLTVT.

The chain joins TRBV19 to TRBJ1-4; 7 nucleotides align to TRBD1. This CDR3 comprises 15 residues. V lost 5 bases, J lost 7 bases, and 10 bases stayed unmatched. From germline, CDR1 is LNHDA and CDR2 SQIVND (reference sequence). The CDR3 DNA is TGTGCCAGTAGTGCCCGGGGGACAGACCCTGAAAAACTGTTTTTT. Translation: CASSARGTDPEKLFF. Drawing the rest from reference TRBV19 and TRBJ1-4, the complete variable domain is DGGITQSPKYLFRKEGQNVTLSCEQNLNHDAMYWYRQDPGQGLRLIYYSQIVNDFQKGDIAEGYSVSREKKESFPLTVTSAQKNPTAFYLCASSARGTDPEKLFFGSGTQLSVL.

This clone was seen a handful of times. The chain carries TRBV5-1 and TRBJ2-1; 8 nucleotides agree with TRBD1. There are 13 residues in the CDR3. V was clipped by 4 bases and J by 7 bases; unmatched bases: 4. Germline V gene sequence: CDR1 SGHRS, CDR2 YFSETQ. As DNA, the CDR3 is TGCGCCAGCAGCCCGAGGACAGGGAATGAGCAGTTCTTC. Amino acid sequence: CASSPRTGNEQFF.

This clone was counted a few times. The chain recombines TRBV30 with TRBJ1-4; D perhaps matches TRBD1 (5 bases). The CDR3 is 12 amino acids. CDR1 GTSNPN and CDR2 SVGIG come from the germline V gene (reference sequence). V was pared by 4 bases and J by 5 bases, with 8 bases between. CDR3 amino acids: CAWKDINEKLFF. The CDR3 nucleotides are TGTGCCTGGAAGGACATCAATGAAAAACTGTTTTTT.

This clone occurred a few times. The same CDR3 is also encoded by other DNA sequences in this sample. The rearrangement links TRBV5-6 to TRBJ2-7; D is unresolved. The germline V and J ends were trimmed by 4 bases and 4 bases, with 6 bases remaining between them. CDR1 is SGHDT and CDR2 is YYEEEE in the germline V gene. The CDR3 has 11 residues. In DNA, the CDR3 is TGTGCCAGCAGCCTCTATTACGAGCAGTACTTC. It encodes CASSLYYEQYF.

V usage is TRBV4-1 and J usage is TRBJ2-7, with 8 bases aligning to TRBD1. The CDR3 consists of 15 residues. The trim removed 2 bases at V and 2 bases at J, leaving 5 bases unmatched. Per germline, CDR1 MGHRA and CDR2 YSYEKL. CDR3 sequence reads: CASSQLDRAAYEQYF. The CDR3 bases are TGCGCCAGCAGCCAACTGGACAGGGCCGCCTACGAGCAGTACTTC.